This paragraph reports one T cell receptor (beta chain). Its target is unknown. At the DNA level, this CDR3 is encoded by other sequences in the same sample as well. The data were obtained in a study of T cell responses to AZD1222 COVID-19 vaccine. Overall study results and limits: Along spike, vaccine-associated CD4 TCRs were found throughout, with dominance at 160-218 and 743-854. At baseline, seropositivity was found in only a handful of AZD1222 recipients. The donor cohort was predominantly white British with a female majority, and clonal diversity may have been underestimated.

Some clones are missing from TCRdb's copy, which holds only in-frame ones; the method was immunoSEQ multiplex PCR. The table records roughly 120,000 clones, approximately 89% of them present only once. V was clipped by 5 bases and J by 5 bases, with 6 bases between them. CDR1 is MNHEY, CDR2 SVGEGT, per germline. The CDR3 spans 11 residues. The V and J genes are TRBV6-2 or TRBV6-3 and TRBJ1-2; possibly TRBD1 for D (5 bases). The sample here was peripheral blood, taken on day 0 of AZD1222 vaccination. This sequence originates from an adult in good health. The CDR3, as DNA: TGTGCCAGCAGTCCAGGGTATGGCTACACCTTC. It encodes CASSPGYGYTF.